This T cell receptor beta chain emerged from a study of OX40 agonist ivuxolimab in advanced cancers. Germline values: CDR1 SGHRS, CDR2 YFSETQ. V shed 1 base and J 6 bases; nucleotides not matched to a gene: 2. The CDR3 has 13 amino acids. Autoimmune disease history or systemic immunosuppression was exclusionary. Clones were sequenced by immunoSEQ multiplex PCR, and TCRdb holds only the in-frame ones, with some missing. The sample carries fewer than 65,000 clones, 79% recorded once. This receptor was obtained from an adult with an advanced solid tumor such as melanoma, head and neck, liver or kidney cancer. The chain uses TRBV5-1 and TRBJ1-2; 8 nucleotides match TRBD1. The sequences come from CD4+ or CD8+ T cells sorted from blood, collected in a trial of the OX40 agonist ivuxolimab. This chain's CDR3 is CASSLIQGDGYTF. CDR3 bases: TGCGCCAGCAGCTTGATACAGGGGGATGGCTACACCTTC.